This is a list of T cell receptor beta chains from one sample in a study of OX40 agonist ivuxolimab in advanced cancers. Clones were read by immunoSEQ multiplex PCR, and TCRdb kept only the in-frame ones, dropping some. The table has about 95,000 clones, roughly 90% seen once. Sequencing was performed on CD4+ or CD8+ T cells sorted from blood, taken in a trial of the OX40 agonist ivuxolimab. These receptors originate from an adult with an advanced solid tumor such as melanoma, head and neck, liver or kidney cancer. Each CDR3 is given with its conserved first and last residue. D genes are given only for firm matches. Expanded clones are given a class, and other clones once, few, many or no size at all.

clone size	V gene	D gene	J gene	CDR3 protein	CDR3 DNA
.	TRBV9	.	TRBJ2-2	CASSVASAGELFF	TGTGCCAGCAGCGTAGCCAGTGCCGGGGAGCTGTTTTTT
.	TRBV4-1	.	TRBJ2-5	CASSQDNRVGETQYF	TGCGCCAGCAGCCAAGATAACAGGGTAGGGGAGACCCAGTACTTC
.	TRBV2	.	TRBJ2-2	CASSEDGRVAGELFF	TGTGCCAGCAGTGAGGACGGGAGAGTCGCCGGGGAGCTGTTTTTT
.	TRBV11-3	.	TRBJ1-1	CASSPQGNTEAFF	TGTGCCAGCAGCCCGCAGGGGAACACTGAAGCTTTCTTT
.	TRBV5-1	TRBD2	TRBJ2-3	CASSLLVAGTDTQYF	TGCGCCAGCAGCTTGTTGGTAGCGGGAACAGATACGCAGTATTTT
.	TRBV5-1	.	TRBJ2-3	CASNQGGFSTDTQYF	TGCGCCAGCAACCAGGGGGGCTTTAGCACAGATACGCAGTATTTT
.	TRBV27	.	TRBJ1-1	CASKWAGMNTEAFF	TGTGCCAGCAAATGGGCGGGGATGAACACTGAAGCTTTCTTT
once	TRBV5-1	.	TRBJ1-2	CASSPNSGYGYTF	TGCGCCAGCAGCCCGAACAGCGGCTATGGCTACACCTTC
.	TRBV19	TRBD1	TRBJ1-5	CASSPQTGFNQPQHF	TGTGCCAGTAGTCCCCAGACAGGGTTTAATCAGCCCCAGCATTTT
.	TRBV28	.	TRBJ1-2	CASSSLQSYGYTF	TGTGCCAGCAGTTCTCTCCAGTCGTATGGCTACACCTTC
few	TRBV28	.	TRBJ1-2	CASSRGQNYGYTF	TGTGCCAGCAGTCGAGGACAGAACTATGGCTACACCTTC
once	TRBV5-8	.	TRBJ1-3	CASSLEVTGGSGNTIYF	TGTGCCAGCAGCTTGGAGGTGACAGGTGGCTCTGGAAACACCATATATTTT
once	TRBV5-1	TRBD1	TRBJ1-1	CASTQGAGNTEAFF	TGCGCCAGCACGCAGGGGGCCGGGAACACTGAAGCTTTCTTT
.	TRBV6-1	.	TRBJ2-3	CASWAGMGADTQYF	TGTGCCAGCTGGGCAGGGATGGGTGCAGATACGCAGTATTTT
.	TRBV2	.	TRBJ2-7	CASNKEPAGEQYF	TGTGCCAGCAATAAGGAGCCAGCCGGCGAGCAGTACTTC
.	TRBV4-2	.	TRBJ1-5	CASSQDVTAYSNQPQHF	TGTGCCAGCAGCCAAGATGTGACAGCTTATAGCAATCAGCCCCAGCATTTT
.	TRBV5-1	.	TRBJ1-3	CASSLVGGGRNTIYF	TGCGCCAGCAGCTTGGTTGGCGGGGGAAGGAACACCATATATTTT
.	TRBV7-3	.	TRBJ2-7	CASSPHGQGLGYEQYF	TGTGCCAGCAGCCCACACGGACAGGGACTAGGGTACGAGCAGTACTTC
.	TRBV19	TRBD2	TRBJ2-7	CASSKLAGAYEQYF	TGTGCCAGTAGTAAACTAGCGGGAGCCTACGAGCAGTACTTC
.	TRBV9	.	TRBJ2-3	CASSTPTADTQYF	TGTGCCAGCAGCACCCCGACAGCAGATACGCAGTATTTT
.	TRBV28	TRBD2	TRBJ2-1	CASNSGGPMEQFF	TGTGCCAGCAATTCGGGAGGGCCGATGGAGCAGTTCTTC
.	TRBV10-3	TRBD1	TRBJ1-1	CAISETGGLNTEAFF	TGTGCCATCAGTGAAACAGGGGGCTTGAACACTGAAGCTTTCTTT
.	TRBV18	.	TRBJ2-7	CASSPLQGKTYEQYF	TGTGCCAGCTCACCATTACAGGGTAAGACATACGAGCAGTACTTC